The sequence of this T cell receptor beta chain was determined in a study of Ad26.COV2.S vaccination and SARS-CoV-2 variants. Study details: Into the muscle, Ad26.COV2.S was dosed once or twice, 56 days apart.

Some clones are missing from TCRdb's copy, which holds only in-frame ones; the method was immunoSEQ multiplex PCR. The sample holds roughly 400,000 clones; around nine tenths are singletons and the top ten take 1.9%. Study-wide results and limits: Considerable breadth of spike-specific CD8+ and CD4+ T cell responses has reportedly been documented following vaccination.

Notes on this clone: The antigen is undetermined.

Treatment: approximately 18 received Ad26.COV2.S at low or high dose, single or two shots; about 5 received placebo; per-sample allocation not given. Each sample was drawn 63 days after the first injection (of vaccine or placebo). Boston supplied an adult donor aged 18-55 years. This vaccine is an Ad26 vector that expresses the Wuhan-strain SARS-CoV-2 spike. CDR1 and CDR2 from the germline V gene are SQVTM and ANQGSEA. The length of the CDR3 is 16 residues. Trimming at V came to 6 bases and at J to 0 bases, leaving 6 bases not matched to a gene. V and J are TRBV29-1 and TRBJ2-6; 9 nucleotides match TRBD2. Sequencing was performed on peripheral blood, taken in a trial of Ad26.COV2.S vaccine versus placebo. The clonotype was recovered from a person between 18 and 60 years old who received the Ad26.COV2.S COVID-19 vaccine or a placebo. The CDR3 nucleotides are TGCAGCGTCTTAGCGGGGGCCCTCTCTGGGGCCAACGTCCTGACTTTC. This codes for CSVLAGALSGANVLTF.